This T cell receptor (beta chain) was observed in a study of T cells after yellow fever vaccination. The length of the CDR3 is 14 residues. Looked up from germline, CDR1 is LGHNT and CDR2 is FRNRAP. J lost 2 bases, V lost 7 bases, and 7 bases had no gene match. In its sample, this clonotype was seen a few times. Its specificity is not known. In TCRdb, the 5' RACE reads were re-called with MiXCR into one record per CDR3 protein. In the table there are 300,000 to 450,000 distinct CDR3 sequences, 6% to 8% of which are singletons. Overall study findings and caveats: When the response was secondary, it was weaker but reached its peak faster, day 5 versus 15.

The input for sequencing was PBMCs, taken 5 days after the yellow fever booster vaccination. This sequence was found in a young man who received the YFV17D yellow fever vaccine. V and J are TRBV12-5 and TRBJ2-7; 8 bases line up with TRBD2. This chain's CDR3 is CASASGGATYEQYF. CDR3 DNA: TGTGCTAGTGCCTCGGGGGGGGCCACCTACGAGCAGTACTTC. The full variable domain, in which reference TRBV12-5 and TRBJ2-7 provide the parts outside the CDR3, is DARVTQTPRHKVTEMGQEVTMRCQPILGHNTVFWYRQTMMQGLELLAYFRNRAPLDDSGMPKDRFSAEMPDATLATLKIQPSEPRDSAVYFCASASGGATYEQYFGPGTRLTVT.